This is a list of T cell receptor beta chains from one sample in a study of T cell repertoires in cytomegalovirus infection. MiXCR was run by TCRdb on the reads, yielding one entry per CDR3 protein. Here the sample spans around 450,000 distinct CDR3 sequences, roughly 10% being singletons. The sample consisted of PBMCs. These receptors were taken from a human donor in good health (CMV status not recorded). Some clones in this sample may be carry-over from other donors' samples. The CDR3 runs from the conserved cysteine through the conserved F or W. Each record gives: J gene, clone size, V gene, CDR3 protein. Rows may omit the clone size; those that give it use once, few, many or a size class.

j_call: TRBJ1-1; clone_size: -; v_call: TRBV2; cdr3_aa: CASRLRQGGGTEAFF
j_call: TRBJ1-2; clone_size: few; v_call: TRBV3-1; cdr3_aa: CASSQEGGYYGYTF
j_call: TRBJ2-7; clone_size: -; v_call: TRBV5-5; cdr3_aa: CASSLRQDAYEQYF
j_call: TRBJ2-7; clone_size: many; v_call: TRBV28; cdr3_aa: CASSERTGGIDEQYF
j_call: TRBJ1-5; clone_size: many; v_call: TRBV27; cdr3_aa: CASSRGVDQPQHF
j_call: TRBJ2-6; clone_size: many; v_call: TRBV11-2; cdr3_aa: CASSLEGVSGANVLTF
j_call: TRBJ1-1; clone_size: many; v_call: TRBV7-3; cdr3_aa: CASSLTGGQLRLDANTEAFF
j_call: TRBJ1-4; clone_size: many; v_call: TRBV7-4; cdr3_aa: CASSDLVGGSGEKLFF
j_call: TRBJ1-5; clone_size: -; v_call: TRBV18; cdr3_aa: CASSSRPGARNQPQHF
j_call: TRBJ1-5; clone_size: many; v_call: TRBV5-6; cdr3_aa: CASSFRDRGRIQPQHF
j_call: TRBJ1-2; clone_size: -; v_call: TRBV20-1; cdr3_aa: CSARGQGSLGHYGYTF
j_call: TRBJ2-2; clone_size: many; v_call: TRBV4-2; cdr3_aa: CASSQDRGSGELFF
j_call: TRBJ1-2; clone_size: many; v_call: TRBV6-1; cdr3_aa: CASSRMLFTNYGYTF
j_call: TRBJ2-1; clone_size: many; v_call: TRBV11-3; cdr3_aa: CASSLTSGSRNEQFF
j_call: TRBJ1-4; clone_size: few; v_call: TRBV15; cdr3_aa: CATSRKQGADEKLFF
j_call: TRBJ2-5; clone_size: many; v_call: TRBV11-2; cdr3_aa: CASTFNRGQETQYF
j_call: TRBJ1-6; clone_size: few; v_call: TRBV2; cdr3_aa: CASKKDGGNSPLHF
j_call: TRBJ1-5; clone_size: many; v_call: TRBV12-3/TRBV12-4; cdr3_aa: CASSPRATDQPQHF
j_call: TRBJ2-1; clone_size: many; v_call: TRBV6-6; cdr3_aa: CASRRLAGGGHNEQFF
j_call: TRBJ1-5; clone_size: few; v_call: TRBV19; cdr3_aa: CASSIGDLSNQPQHF
j_call: TRBJ2-5; clone_size: -; v_call: TRBV19; cdr3_aa: CASRSGTVAGETQYF
j_call: TRBJ2-1; clone_size: many; v_call: TRBV10-3; cdr3_aa: CAITPDSTSPYNEQFF
j_call: TRBJ2-7; clone_size: few; v_call: TRBV5-1; cdr3_aa: CASSLAGQGVEEQYF
j_call: TRBJ1-1; clone_size: few; v_call: TRBV12-3/TRBV12-4; cdr3_aa: CASMGTVNTEAFF
j_call: TRBJ2-3; clone_size: few; v_call: TRBV6-5; cdr3_aa: CASSYSVAGARPGTQYF
j_call: TRBJ1-5; clone_size: many; v_call: TRBV28; cdr3_aa: CASTPGRGLHQPQHF
j_call: TRBJ1-4; clone_size: many; v_call: TRBV19; cdr3_aa: CASSLPGLGEKLFF
j_call: TRBJ2-5; clone_size: -; v_call: TRBV20-1; cdr3_aa: CSASGGGSPETQYF
j_call: TRBJ2-7; clone_size: few; v_call: TRBV12-3/TRBV12-4; cdr3_aa: CASSPTGGAYEQYF
j_call: TRBJ2-1; clone_size: many; v_call: TRBV7-2; cdr3_aa: CASSLDLIYNEQFF
j_call: TRBJ2-1; clone_size: -; v_call: TRBV5-5; cdr3_aa: CASSPLPRTGNEQFF
j_call: TRBJ1-6; clone_size: many; v_call: TRBV28; cdr3_aa: CASSLAGGNNSPLHF
j_call: TRBJ1-5; clone_size: few; v_call: TRBV6-2/TRBV6-3; cdr3_aa: CASSRTGYNQPQHF
j_call: TRBJ1-1; clone_size: many; v_call: TRBV29-1; cdr3_aa: CSVGVLNTEAFF
j_call: TRBJ2-1; clone_size: many; v_call: TRBV27; cdr3_aa: CASSFGAGVRGEQFF
j_call: TRBJ1-6; clone_size: few; v_call: TRBV19; cdr3_aa: CASSGGGRPNSPLHF
j_call: TRBJ1-5; clone_size: -; v_call: TRBV27; cdr3_aa: CASSLRPRNQPQHF
j_call: TRBJ1-2; clone_size: few; v_call: TRBV28; cdr3_aa: CASSLAGALVYGYTF
j_call: TRBJ1-1; clone_size: many; v_call: TRBV20-1; cdr3_aa: CSARDNQVDTEAFF
j_call: TRBJ2-3; clone_size: few; v_call: TRBV19; cdr3_aa: CASTFRKGSTDTQYF
j_call: TRBJ2-7; clone_size: many; v_call: TRBV6-1; cdr3_aa: CASSSPNPRASYEQYF
j_call: TRBJ1-2; clone_size: many; v_call: TRBV6-5; cdr3_aa: CAIKGGDAPYGYTF
j_call: TRBJ1-2; clone_size: many; v_call: TRBV7-2; cdr3_aa: CASSLNAGGYTF
j_call: TRBJ1-3; clone_size: -; v_call: TRBV9; cdr3_aa: CASTQDGSSGNTIYF
j_call: TRBJ2-1; clone_size: -; v_call: TRBV14; cdr3_aa: CASSQDFLNTGFLYNEQFF
j_call: TRBJ2-7; clone_size: many; v_call: TRBV6-2/TRBV6-3; cdr3_aa: CASSDGQLASEQYF
j_call: TRBJ1-2; clone_size: -; v_call: TRBV20-1; cdr3_aa: CSAYRQGAYGYTF
j_call: TRBJ2-5; clone_size: -; v_call: TRBV28; cdr3_aa: CASRAGTGGSKTQYF
j_call: TRBJ2-2; clone_size: many; v_call: TRBV7-6; cdr3_aa: CASSSPSFGQRRDTGELFF
j_call: TRBJ1-2; clone_size: many; v_call: TRBV12-3/TRBV12-4; cdr3_aa: CASSYTGRIYGYTF
j_call: TRBJ2-1; clone_size: -; v_call: TRBV11-2; cdr3_aa: CASSTRHGSYNEQFF
j_call: TRBJ1-1; clone_size: many; v_call: TRBV20-1; cdr3_aa: CSASSGGEGEAFF
j_call: TRBJ2-5; clone_size: -; v_call: TRBV10-3; cdr3_aa: CAIRDLYQETQYF
j_call: TRBJ2-1; clone_size: -; v_call: TRBV14; cdr3_aa: CASSQDYRDEQFF
j_call: TRBJ2-2; clone_size: few; v_call: TRBV5-6; cdr3_aa: CASSSGDRGNPGELFF
j_call: TRBJ1-5; clone_size: many; v_call: TRBV28; cdr3_aa: CASLDRGGTSNQPQHF
j_call: TRBJ1-2; clone_size: once; v_call: TRBV19; cdr3_aa: CASSKAQGAGYGYTF
j_call: TRBJ2-1; clone_size: -; v_call: TRBV19; cdr3_aa: CASSPSGRAYLYNEQFF
j_call: TRBJ2-7; clone_size: many; v_call: TRBV7-2; cdr3_aa: CASSLARAPSYEQYF